The rows below give T cell receptor beta chains drawn from one sample of a study of blood T cell repertoires in COVID-19. The method was immunoSEQ multiplex PCR; TCRdb's version includes in-frame clones alone and lacks a portion of them. The repertoire consists of around 140,000 clones, with around 80% occurring once and the leading ten covering about 4%. The specimen was peripheral blood. The origin of the receptors is a man aged 65 to 85 who had recovered from COVID-19. Each CDR3 is given with its conserved first and last residue. The D gene is left open where the match is weak. Size tells how often a clone was seen (once, few, many) or the class of an expanded clone, and some rows leave it out.

clone size	V gene	D gene	J gene	CDR3 DNA	CDR3 protein
-	TRBV6-6	-	TRBJ2-7	TGTGCCAGCAGTTATTCACACAGGGAACTCTCCTACGAGCAGTACTTC	CASSYSHRELSYEQYF
-	TRBV10-2	-	TRBJ1-2	TGCGCCAGTTCTTCTTACAAGTGGAACTATGGCTACACCTTC	CASSSYKWNYGYTF
-	TRBV4-1	TRBD2	TRBJ2-1	TGCGCCAGCAGCCAAGAGGGGGGACTAGCGTCTGACGAGCAGTTCTTC	CASSQEGGLASDEQFF
few	TRBV18	TRBD2	TRBJ2-1	TGTGCCAGCTCGCCGGGACTAGCGACCAATGAGCAGTTCTTC	CASSPGLATNEQFF
-	TRBV7-2	TRBD2	TRBJ2-1	TGTGCCAGCAGCCCATCCGACCGCGGACTAGCGGGAAGGAATGAGCAGTTCTTC	CASSPSDRGLAGRNEQFF
-	TRBV5-1	TRBD2	TRBJ2-5	TGCGCCAGCAGAAGCGGGGGCCCCGGGGAGACCCAGTACTTC	CASRSGGPGETQYF
-	TRBV27	TRBD1	TRBJ1-2	TGTGCCAGCAGTTCGACAGGGGGCGGGAATGATATCTACACCTTC	CASSSTGGGNDIYTF
-	TRBV5-1	-	TRBJ2-7	TGCGCCAGCAGCCCGAGCTCCTACGAGCAGTACTTC	CASSPSSYEQYF
-	TRBV7-2	TRBD1	TRBJ1-2	TGTGCCAGCAGTAGCCGGGACAGGGAACGCTACACCTTC	CASSSRDRERYTF
-	TRBV5-1	TRBD1	TRBJ2-5	TGCGCCTGCAGCCCCAACCGGGACAGGGGACAGACCCAGTACTTC	CACSPNRDRGQTQYF
-	TRBV3-1/TRBV3-2	TRBD2	TRBJ2-2	TGTGCCAGCAGCCAAAAGGGACTAGCCGGGGAGCTGTTTTTT	CASSQKGLAGELFF
-	TRBV27	TRBD2	TRBJ2-1	TGTGCCAGCAGTTCCCCAACTAGCGGGAGGAGGAATGAGCAGTTCTTC	CASSSPTSGRRNEQFF
-	TRBV18	TRBD2	TRBJ2-4	TGTGCCAGCTCACCACCGCTAGCGGAGGCCAAAAACATTCAGTACTTC	CASSPPLAEAKNIQYF
-	TRBV2	-	TRBJ2-2	TGTGCCAGCAGAGCTCGGGAGAACACCGGGGAGCTGTTTTTT	CASRARENTGELFF
-	TRBV7-9	-	TRBJ2-1	TGTGCCAGCAGCTTAGCGAGGCGGGATGAGCAGTTCTTC	CASSLARRDEQFF